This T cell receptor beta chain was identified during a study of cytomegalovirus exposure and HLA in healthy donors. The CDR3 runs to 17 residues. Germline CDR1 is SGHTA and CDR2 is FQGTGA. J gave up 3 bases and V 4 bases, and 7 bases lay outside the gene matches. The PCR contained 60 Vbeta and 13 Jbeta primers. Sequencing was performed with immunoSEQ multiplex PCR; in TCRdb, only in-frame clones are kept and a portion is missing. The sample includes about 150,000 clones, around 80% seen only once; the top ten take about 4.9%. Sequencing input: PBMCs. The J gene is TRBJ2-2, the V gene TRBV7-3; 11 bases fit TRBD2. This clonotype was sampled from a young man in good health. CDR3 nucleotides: TGTGCCAGCAGCTCACCGGGACTAGCGGATCACACCGGGGAGCTGTTTTTT. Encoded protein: CASSSPGLADHTGELFF.